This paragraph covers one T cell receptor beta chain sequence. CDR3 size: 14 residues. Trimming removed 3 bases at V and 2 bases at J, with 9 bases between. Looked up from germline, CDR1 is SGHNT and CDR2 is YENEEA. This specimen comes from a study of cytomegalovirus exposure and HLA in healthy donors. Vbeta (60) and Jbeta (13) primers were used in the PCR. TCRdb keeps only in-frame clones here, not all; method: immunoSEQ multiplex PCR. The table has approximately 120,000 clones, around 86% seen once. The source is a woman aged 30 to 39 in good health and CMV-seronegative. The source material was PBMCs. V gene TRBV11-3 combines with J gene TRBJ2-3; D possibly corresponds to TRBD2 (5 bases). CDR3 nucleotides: TGTGCCAGCAGCTTGGACGGGGACACAGATACGCAGTATTTT. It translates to CASSLDGDTDTQYF.